What follows are 29 T cell receptor beta chains derived from one specimen sequenced in a study of cytomegalovirus exposure and HLA in healthy donors. 60 Vbeta and 13 Jbeta primers were used in PCR. Assay used: immunoSEQ multiplex PCR; TCRdb lists only in-frame clones, some missing. The table records around 120,000 clones, around 76% of them present only once. The sequenced sample consisted of PBMCs. The receptors originated from a man over 45 in good health and CMV-seropositive.

This chain joins TRBV7-6 and TRBJ2-5; tentatively, D is TRBD1 (7 bases). The V end lost 0 bases, the J end lost 7 bases, and 15 bases lay between the germline ends. There are 15 residues in the CDR3. Looked up from germline, CDR1 is SGHVS and CDR2 is FNYEAQ. Here the CDR3 DNA reads TGTGCCAGCAGCTTAGCGCGGCAGGGGGGAGGGACCCAGTACTTC. This translates into CASSLARQGGGTQYF.

The chain uses TRBV6-4 and TRBJ2-1, with 9 nucleotides matching TRBD2. V shed 11 bases, J shed 4 bases, and the junction held 9 bases outside the gene matches. From germline, CDR1 is MRHNA and CDR2 SNTAGT. This CDR3 is 14 amino acids long. The CDR3 region is CAGTGLASYNEQFF. In DNA form, the CDR3 reads TGTGCCGGCACCGGACTAGCGTCTTACAATGAGCAGTTCTTC.

The genes are TRBV2 and TRBJ1-5; the match to TRBD1 covers 8 bases. The V segment lost 8 bases and the J segment 5 bases; nucleotides outside the gene matches: 5. Germline V gives CDR1 SNHLY, CDR2 FYNNEI. The CDR3 spans 13 residues. CDR3 loop: CASGGQGDQPQHF. CDR3 nucleotide sequence: TGTGCCAGCGGAGGACAGGGCGATCAGCCCCAGCATTTT. Combining the CDR3 with reference TRBV2 and TRBJ1-5 gives the whole variable domain EPEVTQTPSHQVTQMGQEVILRCVPISNHLYFYWYRQILGQKVEFLVSFYNNEISEKSEIFDDQFSVERPDGSNFTLKIRSTKLEDSAMYFCASGGQGDQPQHFGDGTRLSIL.

This clone was recorded once. The chain has TRBV28 and TRBJ1-1; D may be TRBD1 (5 bases). The CDR3 runs 15 residues. Germline-derived CDR1 and CDR2 are MDHEN and SYDVKM. V was trimmed by 6 bases and J by 12 bases, leaving 26 bases between them. CDR3 sequence reads: CASRSGRDFGEVTFF. DNA for the CDR3: TGTGCCAGCAGGTCAGGCAGGGACTTCGGAGAGGTGACTTTCTTT. Using reference TRBV28 and TRBJ1-1 for the parts outside the CDR3, the full variable domain is DVKVTQSSRYLVKRTGEKVFLECVQDMDHENMFWYRQDPGLGLRLIYFSYDVKMKEKGDIPEGYSVSREKKERFSLILESASTNQTSMYLCASRSGRDFGEVTFFGQGTRLTVV.

This clone has only a few counts. The chain links TRBV25-1 to TRBJ1-2, with a weak D call TRBD1 (6 bases). CDR3 length: 13 amino acids. Trimming took off 8 bases at V and 6 bases at J, with 16 bases between the two ends. Germline lookup yields CDR1 MGHDK and CDR2 SYGVNS. The chain's CDR3 is CASAAGTLNGYTF. The CDR3, as DNA: TGTGCCAGCGCGGCCGGGACATTGAATGGCTACACCTTC.

V usage is TRBV5-1 and J usage is TRBJ1-3, with D maybe TRBD1 (6 bases). The V gene lost 0 bases and the J gene lost 7 bases, with 17 bases spanning the gap. Germline-derived CDR1 and CDR2 are SGHRS and YFSETQ. The CDR3 is 16 amino acids. The CDR3 region is CASSLAEGTRANTIYF. CDR3 nucleotide sequence: TGCGCCAGCAGCTTGGCAGAAGGGACAAGGGCCAACACCATATATTTT.

This rearrangement joins TRBV19 to TRBJ1-2; D possibly corresponds to TRBD1 (5 bases). CDR3 length: 11 residues. CDR1 is LNHDA, CDR2 SQIVND, per germline (reference sequence). The V end lost 7 bases, the J end lost 4 bases, and 7 bases lay between the germline ends. CDR3 sequence (DNA): TGTGCCAGTACGGGGGGCTATGGCTACACCTTC. As protein: CASTGGYGYTF. Based on the CDR3 plus reference TRBV19 and TRBJ1-2, the full variable domain is DGGITQSPKYLFRKEGQNVTLSCEQNLNHDAMYWYRQDPGQGLRLIYYSQIVNDFQKGDIAEGYSVSREKKESFPLTVTSAQKNPTAFYLCASTGGYGYTFGSGTRLTVV.

The chain has TRBV5-1 and TRBJ1-1; no firm D call. V was shortened by 2 bases and J by 7 bases, with 12 bases between the two germline ends. The CDR3 consists of 13 residues. The germline V gene has CDR1 SGHRS and CDR2 YFSETQ. Written as DNA, the CDR3 is TGCGCCAGCAGCTTCGGGGTTGGTAGTGAAGCTTTCTTT. Its translation: CASSFGVGSEAFF.

V gene TRBV10-3 combines with J gene TRBJ2-7, with 9 bases aligning to TRBD2. Germline CDR1 is ENHRY and CDR2 is SYGVKD. The CDR3 has 15 amino acids. Trimming at V came to 5 bases and at J to 7 bases, leaving 12 bases not matched to a gene. CDR3 in DNA: TGTGCCATCAGTTCTAGCGGGGCCCCGACGGGGGAGCAGTACTTC. This translates into CAISSSGAPTGEQYF.

This clone was seen only a few times. The gene calls are TRBV2 and TRBJ1-2; D remains ambiguous. From germline, CDR1 is SNHLY and CDR2 FYNNEI. Trimming shortened V by 5 bases and J by 6 bases, and 7 bases separated the two germline ends. The CDR3 extends over 11 amino acids. DNA of the CDR3: TGTGCCAGCAGTCTAGCAGATGGCTACACCTTC. Its protein product is CASSLADGYTF. Full variable domain (rest looked up from reference TRBV2 and TRBJ1-2): EPEVTQTPSHQVTQMGQEVILRCVPISNHLYFYWYRQILGQKVEFLVSFYNNEISEKSEIFDDQFSVERPDGSNFTLKIRSTKLEDSAMYFCASSLADGYTFGSGTRLTVV.

V and J are TRBV10-3 and TRBJ2-2; 7 positions match TRBD2. Per the germline V gene, CDR1 is ENHRY and CDR2 is SYGVKD. The ends lost 6 bases at V and 2 bases at J; junction bases unmatched: 9. The CDR3 is 16 residues long. The CDR3 loop is CAISPSAGVNTGELFF. The CDR3 coding sequence is TGTGCCATCAGCCCTAGTGCGGGAGTTAACACCGGGGAGCTGTTTTTT.

The CDR3 is CASGLGSAADTQYF. Here the CDR3 DNA reads TGTGCTAGTGGTTTGGGTAGCGCTGCAGATACGCAGTATTTT. The V call is TRBV12-5, the J call TRBJ2-3, with a possible D match to TRBD2 (5 bases). This CDR3 region has 14 residues. Between the trimmed V and J ends, which lost 1 base and 4 bases, there was a span of 9 bases. The germline CDR1 and CDR2 sequences are LGHNT and FRNRAP.

This chain joins TRBV18 and TRBJ1-1; tentative D call: TRBD1 (6 bases). Germline V gene lookup returns CDR1 KGHSH and CDR2 LQKENI. Between the trimmed V and J ends, which lost 1 base and 0 bases, there was a span of 12 bases. CDR3 length equals 16 residues. The CDR3 DNA reads TGTGCCAGCTCACCACAGGGACACCCCATGAACACTGAAGCTTTCTTT. Amino acids: CASSPQGHPMNTEAFF.

This clone was counted a single time. The chain couples TRBV11-3 to TRBJ2-2; tentative D call: TRBD2 (6 bases). This CDR3 has 15 amino acids. Trimming left V 2 bases short and J 6 bases short, with 13 bases between. Germline lookup yields CDR1 SGHNT and CDR2 YENEEA. CDR3 DNA sequence: TGTGCCAGCAGCTTATTGGGTGGGGGGTCCGGGGAGCTGTTTTTT. Its protein product is CASSLLGGGSGELFF.

The CDR3 DNA is TGTGCCAGCAGGGCGGGACTAGCGGATAATGAGCAGTTCTTC. It specifies CASRAGLADNEQFF. The rearrangement joins TRBV13 to TRBJ2-1, with TRBD2 matching 11 bases. CDR1 and CDR2 (germline): PRHDT, FYEKMQ (reference sequence). The CDR3 extends over 14 amino acids. Unmatched junction bases numbered 5, after V lost 6 bases and J lost 7 bases.

The rearrangement joins TRBV7-8 to TRBJ2-3, with D tentatively TRBD2 (7 bases). This CDR3 is 15 amino acids long. Germline loops: CDR1 SGHVS, CDR2 FQNEAQ. The germline V and J ends were trimmed by 1 base and 5 bases, with 13 bases remaining between them. The CDR3 DNA reads TGTGCCAGCAGCTTAGGCCAGGGGAGGGGAGATACGCAGTATTTT. It yields the protein CASSLGQGRGDTQYF.

This clone was counted only a few times. V usage is TRBV18 and J usage is TRBJ1-3, with D unresolved. Trimming shortened V by 2 bases and J by 1 base, and 9 bases separated the two germline ends. CDR1 is KGHSH, CDR2 LQKENI, per germline. CDR3 length: 15 residues. CDR3 amino acids: CASSPGRQSGNTIYF. CDR3 DNA sequence: TGTGCCAGCTCACCAGGAAGACAATCTGGAAACACCATATATTTT.

About this clone: One end of the junction fails to match germline, which may point to a read error. V gene TRBV4-3 combines with J gene TRBJ2-3, with 13 bases fitting TRBD2. Germline V gives CDR1 LGHNA, CDR2 YSLEER. The CDR3 is 18 residues long. CDR3 sequence reads: CASSQVTTSGGSGDAQYF. CDR3 coding DNA: TGCGCCAGCAGCCAAGTAACGACTAGCGGGGGGAGTGGAGATGCGCAGTATTTT.

The rearrangement uses TRBV4-1 and TRBJ1-4; 7 nucleotides match TRBD1. Germline CDR1 reads MGHRA; CDR2 reads YSYEKL. The ends lost 4 bases at V and 4 bases at J; junction bases unmatched: 6. This CDR3 has 15 amino acids. CDR3 in amino acids: CASSRDREFNEKLFF. Written as DNA, the CDR3 is TGCGCCAGCAGCCGAGACAGGGAATTTAATGAAAAACTGTTTTTT.

The chain carries TRBV7-9 and TRBJ2-5, with 8 positions matching TRBD1. This CDR3 region has 15 residues. Germline CDR1 reads SEHNR; CDR2 reads FQNEAQ (reference sequence). V trimming: 5 bases; J trimming: 4 bases; junction bases outside the gene matches: 9. The CDR3 region is CASSRGQVERETQYF. In DNA form, the CDR3 reads TGTGCCAGCAGCAGGGGACAGGTGGAGAGAGAGACCCAGTACTTC.

The rearrangement joins TRBV10-2 to TRBJ2-7, with 7 bases that match TRBD1. The germline V gene encodes CDR1 WSHSY and CDR2 SAAADI. The CDR3 loop spans 13 amino acids. V gave up 8 bases and J gave up 3 bases; unmatched junction bases: 7. CDR3 region: CASQNRGDYEQYF. CDR3 sequence (DNA): TGCGCCAGCCAAAACAGGGGCGACTACGAGCAGTACTTC.

The J gene is TRBJ2-2, the V gene TRBV10-1; 7 bases align to TRBD1. Germline CDR1 reads WNHNN; CDR2 reads SYGVQD (reference sequence). The ends lost 1 base at V and 5 bases at J; junction bases unmatched: 4. This CDR3 spans 15 amino acids. The CDR3 loop is CASSEWTGTTGELFF. Here the CDR3 DNA reads TGCGCCAGCAGTGAGTGGACAGGAACAACCGGGGAGCTGTTTTTT.

This chain connects TRBV9 to TRBJ1-2; D remains ambiguous. Germline V gene lookup returns CDR1 SGDLS and CDR2 YYNGEE. The CDR3 spans 15 residues. V was pared by 4 bases and J by 5 bases, with 18 bases between. The CDR3 is CASSPRMEFSYGYTF. As DNA, the CDR3 is TGTGCCAGCAGCCCTAGAATGGAATTCTCGTATGGCTACACCTTC.

The table lists this clone with a few counts. The rearrangement joins TRBV5-1 to TRBJ1-3, with TRBD1 matching 11 bases. Per germline, CDR1 SGHRS and CDR2 YFSETQ. The CDR3 totals 15 residues. The V and J ends lost 3 bases and 3 bases, in that order; junction bases with no gene match: 2. CDR3 in amino acids: CASSSGTGGGNTIYF. The CDR3 DNA reads TGCGCCAGCAGCTCAGGGACAGGGGGTGGAAACACCATATATTTT.

This clone came up a few times. The chain links TRBV2 to TRBJ2-2; 9 bases fit TRBD2. The V gene end was trimmed by 10 bases and the J gene end by 0 bases; junction bases not matched to a gene: 9. The germline gives CDR1 SNHLY, CDR2 FYNNEI. CDR3 length: 16 residues. CDR3 amino acids: CAIFRVAGANTGELFF. CDR3 bases: TGTGCCATCTTCCGGGTAGCGGGAGCGAACACCGGGGAGCTGTTTTTT.

This chain uses TRBV9 with TRBJ2-5; D remains unclear. The CDR3 totals 11 residues. Trimming cost V 4 bases and J 5 bases, with 6 bases left between them. Germline V gene sequence: CDR1 SGDLS, CDR2 YYNGEE. For the CDR3, the DNA is TGTGCCAGCAGCACCGAGGAGACCCAGTACTTC. It encodes CASSTEETQYF.

The rearrangement uses TRBV6-1 and TRBJ2-7; the match to TRBD2 covers 7 bases. The CDR3 runs to 14 residues. The germline gives CDR1 MNHNS, CDR2 SASEGT. J gave up 3 bases and V 7 bases, and 9 bases lay outside the gene matches. In DNA form, the CDR3 reads TGTGCCAGCACCGAGGGCGGGAGCAGCTACGAGCAGTACTTC. It codes for CASTEGGSSYEQYF.

The chain couples TRBV4-2 to TRBJ2-1; 8 bases match TRBD2. V was pared by 0 bases and J by 0 bases, with 10 bases of the junction left unmatched. CDR1 and CDR2 (germline): LGHNA, YNFKEQ. This CDR3 is 19 amino acids long. The CDR3 sequence is CASSQEVWAGGNSYNEQFF. The CDR3 nucleotides are TGTGCCAGCAGCCAAGAAGTTTGGGCGGGGGGCAACTCCTACAATGAGCAGTTCTTC.

V is TRBV2 and J is TRBJ1-4; D unclear. The V end lost 3 bases, the J end lost 6 bases, and 14 bases lay between the germline ends. Germline CDR1 is SNHLY and CDR2 is FYNNEI. The CDR3 loop spans 15 amino acids. The CDR3: CASSDIVSVDEKLFF. The CDR3 DNA is TGTGCCAGCAGTGATATTGTCTCAGTGGATGAAAAACTGTTTTTT.